This T cell receptor beta chain is from a study of T-cell memory formation after mild COVID-19. Study overall: TCR clusters largely stayed donor specific.

TCRdb reprocessed the 5' RACE reads via MiXCR and lists one record per CDR3 protein. The sample carries 170,000 or so distinct CDR3 sequences, about 20% recorded once. CDR1 MGHRA and CDR2 YSYEKL come from the germline V gene. The CDR3 covers 15 residues. V was trimmed by 2 bases and J by 0 bases, leaving 9 bases between them. Study-wide results and caveats: Shrinking CD4+ clones resided mostly in CM and EM, and CD8+ ones in EMRA. Later expanders leaned CD4+, whereas day 15 to 85 contracting clones were balanced CD4/CD8.

Concerning this clonotype: Its antigen is currently unknown.

The TCR was taken from an adult woman who had mild COVID-19 (a few samples of this study predate the infection). Cell type and time point are not known. V is TRBV4-1 and J is TRBJ2-3; TRBD1 might be the D (5 bases). The specimen was PBMCs or a T cell subset sorted from them (not recorded which). The DNA of the CDR3 is TGCGCCAGCAGCCAAACGACAGAAAGCACAGATACGCAGTATTTT. Translating it yields CASSQTTESTDTQYF.